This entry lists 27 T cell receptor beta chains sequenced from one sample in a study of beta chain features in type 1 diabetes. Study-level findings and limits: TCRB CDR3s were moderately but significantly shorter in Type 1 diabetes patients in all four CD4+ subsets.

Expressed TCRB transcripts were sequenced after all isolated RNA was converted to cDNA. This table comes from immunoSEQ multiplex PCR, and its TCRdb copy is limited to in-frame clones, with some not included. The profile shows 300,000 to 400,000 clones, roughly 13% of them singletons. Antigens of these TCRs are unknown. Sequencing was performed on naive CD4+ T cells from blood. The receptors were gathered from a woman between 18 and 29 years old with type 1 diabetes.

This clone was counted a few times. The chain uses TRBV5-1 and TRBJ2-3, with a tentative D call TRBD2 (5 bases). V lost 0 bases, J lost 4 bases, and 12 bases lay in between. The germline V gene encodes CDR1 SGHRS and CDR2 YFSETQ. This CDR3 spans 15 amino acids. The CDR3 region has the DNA TGCGCCAGCAGCTTGGCGACGGGGTTCCCAGATACGCAGTATTTT. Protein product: CASSLATGFPDTQYF.

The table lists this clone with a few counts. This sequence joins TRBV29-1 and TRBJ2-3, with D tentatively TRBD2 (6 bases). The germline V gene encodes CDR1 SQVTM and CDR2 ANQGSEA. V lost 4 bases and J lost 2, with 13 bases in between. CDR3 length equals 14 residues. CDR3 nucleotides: TGCAGCGTTGCCGGGACTCCCTTCACAGATACGCAGTATTTT. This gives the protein CSVAGTPFTDTQYF.

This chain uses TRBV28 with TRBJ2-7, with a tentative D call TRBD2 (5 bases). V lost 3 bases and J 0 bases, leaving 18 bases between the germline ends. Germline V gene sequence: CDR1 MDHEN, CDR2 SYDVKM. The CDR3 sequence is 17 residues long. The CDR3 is CASSFSGRGSNSYEQYF. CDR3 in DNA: TGTGCCAGCAGTTTCTCCGGACGCGGGTCCAACTCCTACGAGCAGTACTTC.

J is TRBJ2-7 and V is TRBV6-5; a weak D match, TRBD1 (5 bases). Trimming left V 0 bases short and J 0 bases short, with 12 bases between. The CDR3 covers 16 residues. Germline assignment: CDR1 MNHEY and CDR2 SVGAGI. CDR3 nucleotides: TGTGCCAGCAGTTACTCTGGGGCCCTAAGCTCCTACGAGCAGTACTTC. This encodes CASSYSGALSSYEQYF.

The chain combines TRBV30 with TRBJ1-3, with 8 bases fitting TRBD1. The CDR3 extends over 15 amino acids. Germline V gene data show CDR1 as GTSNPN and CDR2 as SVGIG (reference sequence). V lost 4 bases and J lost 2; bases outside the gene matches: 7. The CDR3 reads CAWIPPGGPGNTIYF. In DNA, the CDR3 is TGTGCCTGGATTCCTCCAGGGGGCCCTGGAAACACCATATATTTT.

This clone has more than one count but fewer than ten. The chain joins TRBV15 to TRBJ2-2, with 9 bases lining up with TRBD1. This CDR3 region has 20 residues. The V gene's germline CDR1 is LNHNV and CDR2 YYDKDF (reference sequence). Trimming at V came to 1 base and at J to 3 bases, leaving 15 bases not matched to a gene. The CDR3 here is CATSRGTGGAYIGDTGELFF. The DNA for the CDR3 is TGTGCCACCAGCAGAGGTACAGGGGGCGCCTATATCGGGGACACCGGGGAGCTGTTTTTT.

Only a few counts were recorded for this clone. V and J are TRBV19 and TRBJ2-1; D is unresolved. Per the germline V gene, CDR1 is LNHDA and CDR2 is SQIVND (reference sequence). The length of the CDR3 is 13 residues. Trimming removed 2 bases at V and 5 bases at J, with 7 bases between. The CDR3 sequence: CASSILVHNEQFF. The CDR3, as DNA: TGTGCCAGTAGTATATTAGTACACAATGAGCAGTTCTTC.

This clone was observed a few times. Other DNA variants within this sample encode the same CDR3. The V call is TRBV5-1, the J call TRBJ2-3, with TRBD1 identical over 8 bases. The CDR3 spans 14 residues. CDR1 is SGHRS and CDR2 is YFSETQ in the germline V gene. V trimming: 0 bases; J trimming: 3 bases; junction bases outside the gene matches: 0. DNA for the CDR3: TGCGCCAGCAGCTTGGGGACAGGGACAGATACGCAGTATTTT. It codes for CASSLGTGTDTQYF.

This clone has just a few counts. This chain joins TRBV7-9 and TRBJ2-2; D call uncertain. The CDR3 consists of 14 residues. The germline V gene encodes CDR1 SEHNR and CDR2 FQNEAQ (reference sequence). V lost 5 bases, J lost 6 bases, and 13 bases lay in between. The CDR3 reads CASSARAGPGELFF. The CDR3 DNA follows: TGTGCCAGCAGCGCCCGCGCAGGCCCCGGGGAGCTGTTTTTT.

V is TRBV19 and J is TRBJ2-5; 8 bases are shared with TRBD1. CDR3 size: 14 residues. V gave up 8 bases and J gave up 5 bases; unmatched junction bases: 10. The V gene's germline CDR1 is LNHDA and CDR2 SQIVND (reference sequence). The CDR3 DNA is TGTGCCAGTGGAAGCCAGGGGGCCGGGGAGACCCAGTACTTC. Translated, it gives CASGSQGAGETQYF.

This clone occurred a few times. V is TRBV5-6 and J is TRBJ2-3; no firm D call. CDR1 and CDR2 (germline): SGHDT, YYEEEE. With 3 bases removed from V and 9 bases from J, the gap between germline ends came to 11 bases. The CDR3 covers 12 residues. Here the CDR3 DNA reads TGTGCCAGCAGCTCTCGACTGGTGACGCAGTATTTT. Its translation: CASSSRLVTQYF.

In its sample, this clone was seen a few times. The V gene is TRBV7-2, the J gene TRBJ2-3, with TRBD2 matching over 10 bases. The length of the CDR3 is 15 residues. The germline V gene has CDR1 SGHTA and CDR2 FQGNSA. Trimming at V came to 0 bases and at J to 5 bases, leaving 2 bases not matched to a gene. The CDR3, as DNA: TGTGCCAGCAGCTTAGCGGTAGCGGGAGGAGATACGCAGTATTTT. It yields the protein CASSLAVAGGDTQYF.

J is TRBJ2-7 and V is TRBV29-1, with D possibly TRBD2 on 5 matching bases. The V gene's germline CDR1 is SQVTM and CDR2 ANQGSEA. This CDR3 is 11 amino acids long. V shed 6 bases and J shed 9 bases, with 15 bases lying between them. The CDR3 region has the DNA TGCAGCGTCCTCGAGGGTTCCCGGCAGTACGTC. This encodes CSVLEGSRQYV.

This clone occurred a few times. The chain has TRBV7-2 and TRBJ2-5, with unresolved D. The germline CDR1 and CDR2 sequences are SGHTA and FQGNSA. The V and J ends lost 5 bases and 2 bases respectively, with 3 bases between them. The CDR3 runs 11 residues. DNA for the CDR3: TGTGCCAGCAGCCGGCAAGAGACCCAGTACTTC. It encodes CASSRQETQYF.

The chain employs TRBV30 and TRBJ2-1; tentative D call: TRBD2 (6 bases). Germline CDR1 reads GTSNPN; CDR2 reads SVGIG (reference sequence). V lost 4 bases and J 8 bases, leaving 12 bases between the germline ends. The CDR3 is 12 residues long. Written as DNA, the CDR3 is TGTGCCTGGACCAGGAGGAGGGATGAGCAGTTCTTC. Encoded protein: CAWTRRRDEQFF.

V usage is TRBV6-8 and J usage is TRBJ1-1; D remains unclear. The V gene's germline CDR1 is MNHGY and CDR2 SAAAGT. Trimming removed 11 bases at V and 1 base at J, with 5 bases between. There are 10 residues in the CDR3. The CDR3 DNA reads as TGTGCCGTCCGGAACACTGAAGCTTTCTTT. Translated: CAVRNTEAFF.

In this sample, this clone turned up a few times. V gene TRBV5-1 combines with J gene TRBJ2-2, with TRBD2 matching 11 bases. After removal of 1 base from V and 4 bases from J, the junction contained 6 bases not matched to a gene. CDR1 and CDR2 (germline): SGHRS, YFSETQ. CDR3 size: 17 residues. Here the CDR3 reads CASSLIAGGPSTGELFF. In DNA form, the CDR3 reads TGCGCCAGCAGCTTGATAGCGGGAGGGCCGAGCACCGGGGAGCTGTTTTTT.

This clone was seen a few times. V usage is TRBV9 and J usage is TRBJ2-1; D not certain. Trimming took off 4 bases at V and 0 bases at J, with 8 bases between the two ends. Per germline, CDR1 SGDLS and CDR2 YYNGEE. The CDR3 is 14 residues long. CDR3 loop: CASSLQSSYNEQFF. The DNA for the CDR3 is TGTGCCAGCAGCCTACAGAGCTCCTACAATGAGCAGTTCTTC.

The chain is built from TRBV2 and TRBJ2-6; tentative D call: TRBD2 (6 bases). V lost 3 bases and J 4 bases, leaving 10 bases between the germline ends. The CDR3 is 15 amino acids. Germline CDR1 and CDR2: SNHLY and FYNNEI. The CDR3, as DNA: TGTGCCAGCAGTGAGGAGGGGACCGGGGCCAACGTCCTGACTTTC. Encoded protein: CASSEEGTGANVLTF.

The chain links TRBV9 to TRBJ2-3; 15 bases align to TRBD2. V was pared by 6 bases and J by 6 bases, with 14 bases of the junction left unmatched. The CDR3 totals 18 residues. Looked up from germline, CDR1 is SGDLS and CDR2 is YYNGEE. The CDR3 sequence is CASNNDPGLAGGPDTQYF. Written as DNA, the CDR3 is TGTGCCAGCAACAACGATCCGGGACTAGCGGGAGGCCCGGATACGCAGTATTTT.

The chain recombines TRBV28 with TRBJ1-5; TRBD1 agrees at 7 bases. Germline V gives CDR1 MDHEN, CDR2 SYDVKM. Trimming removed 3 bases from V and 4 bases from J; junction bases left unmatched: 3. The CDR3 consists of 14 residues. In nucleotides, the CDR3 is TGTGCCAGCAGTTTCGGCAGGGGGAATCAGCCCCAGCATTTT. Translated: CASSFGRGNQPQHF.

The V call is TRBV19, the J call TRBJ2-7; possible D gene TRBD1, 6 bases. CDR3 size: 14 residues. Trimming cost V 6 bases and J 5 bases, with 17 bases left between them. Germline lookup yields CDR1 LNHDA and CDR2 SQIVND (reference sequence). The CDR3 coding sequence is TGTGCCAGTAGCCGAGCCTACAGGGACGACGAGCAGTACGTC. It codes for CASSRAYRDDEQYV.

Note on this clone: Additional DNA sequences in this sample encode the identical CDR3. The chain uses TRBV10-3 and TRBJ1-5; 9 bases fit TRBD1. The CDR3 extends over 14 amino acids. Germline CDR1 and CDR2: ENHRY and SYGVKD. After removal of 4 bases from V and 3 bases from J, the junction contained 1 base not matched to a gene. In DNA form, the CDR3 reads TGTGCCATCAGTGGGGACAGGGACAATCAGCCCCAGCATTTT. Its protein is CAISGDRDNQPQHF.

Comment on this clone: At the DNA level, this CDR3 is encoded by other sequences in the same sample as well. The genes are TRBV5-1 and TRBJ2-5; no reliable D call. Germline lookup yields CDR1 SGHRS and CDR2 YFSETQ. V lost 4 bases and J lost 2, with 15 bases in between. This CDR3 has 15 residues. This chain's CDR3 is CASSLTTGIQETQYF. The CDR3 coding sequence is TGCGCCAGCAGCCTCACTACTGGAATTCAAGAGACCCAGTACTTC.

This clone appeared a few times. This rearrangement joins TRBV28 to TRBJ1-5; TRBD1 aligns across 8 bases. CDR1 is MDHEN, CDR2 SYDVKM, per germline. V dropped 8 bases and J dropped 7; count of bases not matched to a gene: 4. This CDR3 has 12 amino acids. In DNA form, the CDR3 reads TGTGCCAGCCAGGGGGCCTGGCAGCCCCAGCATTTT. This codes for CASQGAWQPQHF.

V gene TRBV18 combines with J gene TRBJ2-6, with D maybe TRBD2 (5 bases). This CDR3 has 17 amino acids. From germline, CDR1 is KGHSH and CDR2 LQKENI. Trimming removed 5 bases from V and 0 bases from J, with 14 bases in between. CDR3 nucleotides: TGTGCCAGCTCAAGCGCCCCGGGAAGCTCTGGGGCCAACGTCCTGACTTTC. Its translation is CASSSAPGSSGANVLTF.

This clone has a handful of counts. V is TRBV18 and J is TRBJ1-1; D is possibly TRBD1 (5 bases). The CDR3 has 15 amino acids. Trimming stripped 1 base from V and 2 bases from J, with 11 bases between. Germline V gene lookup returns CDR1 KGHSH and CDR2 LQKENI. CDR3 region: CASSPRPGTNTEAFF. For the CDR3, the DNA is TGTGCCAGCTCACCACGTCCAGGGACTAACACTGAAGCTTTCTTT. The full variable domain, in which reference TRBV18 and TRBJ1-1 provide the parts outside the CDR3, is NAGVMQNPRHLVRRRGQEARLRCSPMKGHSHVYWYRQLPEEGLKFMVYLQKENIIDESGMPKERFSAEFPKEGPSILRIQQVVRGDSAAYFCASSPRPGTNTEAFFGQGTRLTVV.